This T cell receptor (beta chain) stems from a study of blood T cell repertoires in COVID-19. Turning to the study itself: The samples span acute and convalescent COVID-19 from the United States, Italy and Spain. The cDNA or gDNA used as material had been derived from T cells, B-cell-depleted T cells, or PBMCs.

In the source study's methods: Counts of nucleated cells, estimated from reference gene primer amplification, were obtained. Sequenced by immunoSEQ multiplex PCR; TCRdb stores in-frame clones only, minus some. D and trimming come from the DNA, and the V and J calls and clone size come from that table. The sample includes about 110,000 clones, around three quarters of them seen just once. Germline assignment: CDR1 MNHEY and CDR2 SVGEGT. The ends were cut back, 2 bases at V and 10 bases at J, with 8 bases in the middle. The CDR3 sequence is 11 residues long. The source is a human donor in a cohort sampled during active or convalescent COVID-19. The V call is TRBV6-2 or TRBV6-3, the J call TRBJ1-1; the D gene is possibly TRBD1 (5 bases). The specimen sequenced was peripheral blood. This CDR3 reads CASSYVGGAFF. DNA for the CDR3: TGTGCCAGCAGTTACGTGGGGGGAGCTTTCTTT.